This entry lists 22 T cell receptor beta chains sequenced from one sample in a study of identifying expanded T cells in peripheral blood. Measured with immunoSEQ multiplex PCR; TCRdb has only the in-frame clones, and not every one. The sample records some 93,000 clones, 88% being singletons. Sequencing input: blood. The source is a person aged 18 to 75 in good health.

The chain employs TRBV6-5 and TRBJ2-1; 9 bases line up with TRBD2. V lost 2 bases, J lost 5 bases, and 1 base stayed unmatched. The germline V gene encodes CDR1 MNHEY and CDR2 SVGAGI. This CDR3 comprises 14 residues. The CDR3 loop is CASSYRGGDNEQFF. CDR3 coding DNA: TGTGCCAGCAGTTACCGCGGGGGGGACAATGAGCAGTTCTTC.

This clone was picked up a small number of times. This sequence joins TRBV19 and TRBJ2-7; 10 positions match TRBD1. V lost 5 bases, J lost 4 bases, and 8 bases stayed unmatched. CDR3 length equals 15 residues. Germline V gene lookup returns CDR1 LNHDA and CDR2 SQIVND (reference sequence). The CDR3 DNA follows: TGTGCCAGTAGTCTCCGGGACAGGGGACCATACGAGCAGTACTTC. Residues: CASSLRDRGPYEQYF.

This sequence joins TRBV7-9 and TRBJ1-1, with D tentatively TRBD1 (5 bases). The CDR3 extends over 11 amino acids. Trimming removed 5 bases from V and 5 bases from J, with 6 bases in between. The V gene's germline CDR1 is SEHNR and CDR2 FQNEAQ (reference sequence). The CDR3 coding sequence is TGTGCCAGCAGCGGGGGGACTGAAGCTTTCTTT. Translated, it gives CASSGGTEAFF.

This clone was detected many times. The chain employs TRBV27 and TRBJ1-1, with 10 positions matching TRBD1. This CDR3 has 15 amino acids. The V gene's germline CDR1 is MNHEY and CDR2 SMNVEV (reference sequence). With 7 bases clipped from V and 1 base from J, the junction kept 6 bases outside the gene matches. CDR3 in DNA: TGTGCCAGCACTGGGACAGGGGTTGGGAACACTGAAGCTTTCTTT. This codes for CASTGTGVGNTEAFF.

This chain uses TRBV9 with TRBJ2-1; TRBD2 matches 8 bases. The CDR3 is made up of 17 amino acids. Germline V gene lookup returns CDR1 SGDLS and CDR2 YYNGEE. Unmatched junction bases numbered 7, after V lost 0 bases and J lost 2 bases. CDR3 region: CASSVVRGGAAYNEQFF. CDR3 sequence (DNA): TGTGCCAGCAGCGTAGTTCGGGGGGGCGCAGCCTACAATGAGCAGTTCTTC.

The rearrangement joins TRBV5-6 to TRBJ2-7, with D hard to call. The CDR3 totals 17 residues. Germline CDR1 SGHDT, CDR2 YYEEEE. V was shortened by 0 bases and J by 2 bases, with 18 bases between the two germline ends. In nucleotides, the CDR3 is TGTGCCAGCAGCTTGGAGTTTTGGGAAACCGGAGCCTACGAGCAGTACTTC. As protein: CASSLEFWETGAYEQYF.

CDR3 bases: TGTGCCAGCTCACCACCGAGCAGGGGCAGAGATACGCAGTATTTT. The encoded protein is CASSPPSRGRDTQYF. The V gene is TRBV18, the J gene TRBJ2-3; a possible D gene is TRBD1 (6 bases). The V end was cut by 0 bases, the J end by 5 bases, with 12 bases between. The germline V gene encodes CDR1 KGHSH and CDR2 LQKENI. The CDR3 covers 15 residues.

DNA for the CDR3: TGCAGCGTTGAAACGGGAATGTGGGTAAACACTGAAGCTTTCTTT. Translating gives CSVETGMWVNTEAFF. The rearrangement joins TRBV29-1 to TRBJ1-1, with unresolved D. Germline V gives CDR1 SQVTM, CDR2 ANQGSEA. This CDR3 has 15 residues. V was pared by 2 bases and J by 2 bases, with 15 bases between.

The chain combines TRBV28 with TRBJ1-5; no reliable D call. This CDR3 contains 15 residues. V was pared by 0 bases and J by 0 bases, with 6 bases between. The germline V gene encodes CDR1 MDHEN and CDR2 SYDVKM. CDR3: CASSLWGISNQPQHF. CDR3 nucleotides: TGTGCCAGCAGTTTATGGGGGATTAGCAATCAGCCCCAGCATTTT.

The CDR3 coding sequence is TGTGCCAGCAGCCCCCCCTATTTT. Protein sequence: CASSPPYF. The V gene is TRBV7-3, the J gene TRBJ2-3; no clear D gene. The CDR3 is made up of 8 amino acids. The V gene lost 5 bases and the J gene lost 15 bases, with 6 bases spanning the gap. CDR1 and CDR2 from the germline V gene are SGHTA and FQGTGA.

This clone was counted ten times or more. The chain has TRBV6-5 and TRBJ2-5, with 13 bases fitting TRBD2. The CDR3 has 15 amino acids. The trim removed 2 bases at V and 5 bases at J, leaving 2 bases unmatched. Germline V gene sequence: CDR1 MNHEY, CDR2 SVGAGI. CDR3 region: CASSYTSGGAETQYF. In DNA form, the CDR3 reads TGTGCCAGCAGTTACACTAGCGGGGGGGCCGAGACCCAGTACTTC.

The chain uses TRBV14 and TRBJ2-2; D gene uncertain. V lost 4 bases to trimming and J lost 0 bases, with 3 bases between them. Germline values: CDR1 SGHDN, CDR2 FVKESK. The CDR3 runs 13 residues. The CDR3 bases are TGTGCCAGCAGCCGAGCGAACACCGGGGAGCTGTTTTTT. This codes for CASSRANTGELFF.

The chain employs TRBV15 and TRBJ2-5, with 10 positions matching TRBD2. The last part of the DNA fits TRBJ2-7 better; the J call may be wrong. The germline V gene encodes CDR1 LNHNV and CDR2 YYDKDF (reference sequence). CDR3 size: 14 residues. This chain's CDR3 is CATEKLAGSNEQYF. The CDR3 DNA reads TGTGCCACAGAAAAACTAGCGGGAAGTAACGAGCAGTACTTC.

The CDR3 reads CASRSPVNNEQFF. The CDR3 DNA sequence: TGTGCCAGCAGATCACCTGTAAACAATGAGCAGTTCTTC. The chain recombines TRBV6-1 with TRBJ2-1, with unresolved D. Trimming left V 6 bases short and J 5 bases short, with 11 bases between. CDR1 and CDR2 (germline): MNHNS, SASEGT. The CDR3 consists of 13 residues.

The chain combines TRBV27 with TRBJ2-7, with D uncertain. This CDR3 is built from 13 residues. V lost 5 bases, J lost 2 bases, and 10 bases lay in between. Germline V gene data show CDR1 as MNHEY and CDR2 as SMNVEV (reference sequence). The chain's CDR3 is CASSSLSPYEQYF. In DNA, the CDR3 is TGTGCCAGCAGTAGTCTGTCCCCCTACGAGCAGTACTTC.

The V and J genes are TRBV28 and TRBJ1-5; 9 nucleotides agree with TRBD1. The CDR3 covers 13 residues. V was pared by 6 bases and J by 5 bases, with 2 bases of the junction left unmatched. The V gene's germline CDR1 is MDHEN and CDR2 SYDVKM. In DNA, the CDR3 is TGTGCCAGCAGAAGGACAGGGGATCAGCCCCAGCATTTT. It is translated as CASRRTGDQPQHF.

A single count supports this clone. The rearrangement links TRBV5-1 to TRBJ1-2; D is perhaps TRBD1 (5 bases). CDR1 is SGHRS and CDR2 is YFSETQ in the germline V gene. The germline V and J ends were trimmed by 4 bases and 4 bases, with 14 bases remaining between them. This CDR3 spans 14 amino acids. The CDR3 loop reads CASSPQGPRYGYTF. The CDR3 region has the DNA TGCGCCAGCAGCCCGCAGGGTCCCCGCTATGGCTACACCTTC.

The gene calls are TRBV29-1 and TRBJ2-3, with D hard to call. Germline V gives CDR1 SQVTM, CDR2 ANQGSEA. This CDR3 is built from 13 residues. Trimming shortened V by 4 bases and J by 2 bases, and 10 bases separated the two germline ends. The CDR3 protein is CSVALSNTDTQYF. CDR3 DNA: TGCAGCGTTGCATTATCTAACACAGATACGCAGTATTTT.

V is TRBV28 and J is TRBJ2-5; the D gene is possibly TRBD2 (6 bases). The J call may be in error: the DNA end matches TRBJ2-7 better. CDR3 size: 14 residues. The germline gives CDR1 MDHEN, CDR2 SYDVKM. The DNA of the CDR3 is TGTGCCAGCAGCCTCCCGGGGGAAGCCTACGAGCAGTACTTC. The encoded protein is CASSLPGEAYEQYF.

The chain is built from TRBV6-5 and TRBJ1-3, with 7 nucleotides matching TRBD1. J lost 3 bases, V lost 0 bases, and 5 bases had no gene match. The CDR3 is 16 residues long. Germline V gene sequence: CDR1 MNHEY, CDR2 SVGAGI. CDR3: CASSYSTGTLGNTIYF. CDR3 bases: TGTGCCAGCAGTTACTCGACAGGGACCCTTGGAAACACCATATATTTT.

This clone showed up just once. The chain employs TRBV7-3 and TRBJ2-5, with TRBD1 as a possible D gene (5 bases). Germline lookup yields CDR1 SGHTA and CDR2 FQGTGA. The CDR3 extends over 15 amino acids. V lost 0 bases and J lost 5, with 13 bases in between. The CDR3 reads CASSLTSSWGETQYF. CDR3 in DNA: TGTGCCAGCAGCTTAACCAGCTCTTGGGGCGAGACCCAGTACTTC.

The CDR3 loop reads CASSGRTGRNTEAFF. The CDR3 bases are TGTGCCAGTAGTGGGAGGACAGGGAGGAACACTGAAGCTTTCTTT. The rearrangement uses TRBV19 and TRBJ1-1; 8 nucleotides align to TRBD1. J lost 1 base, V lost 5 bases, and 6 bases had no gene match. Germline CDR1 LNHDA, CDR2 SQIVND (reference sequence). This CDR3 spans 15 amino acids.